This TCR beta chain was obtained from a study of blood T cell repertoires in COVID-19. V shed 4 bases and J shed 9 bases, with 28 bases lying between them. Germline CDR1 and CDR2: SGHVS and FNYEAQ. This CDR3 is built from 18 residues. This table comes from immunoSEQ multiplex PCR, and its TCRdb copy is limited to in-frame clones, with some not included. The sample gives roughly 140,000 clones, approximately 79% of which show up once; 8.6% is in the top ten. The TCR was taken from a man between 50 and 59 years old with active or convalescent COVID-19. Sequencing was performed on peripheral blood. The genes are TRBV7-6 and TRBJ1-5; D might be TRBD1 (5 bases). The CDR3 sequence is CASSSQISSREGGRPQHF. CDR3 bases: TGTGCCAGCAGCTCGCAGATATCGTCCAGGGAGGGAGGGAGGCCCCAGCATTTT. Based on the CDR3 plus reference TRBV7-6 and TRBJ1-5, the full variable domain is GAGVSQSPRYKVTKRGQDVALRCDPISGHVSLYWYRQALGQGPEFLTYFNYEAQQDKSGLPNDRFSAERPEGSISTLTIQRTEQRDSAMYRCASSSQISSREGGRPQHFGDGTRLSIL.